This paragraph covers one T cell receptor (beta chain) sequence. This clonotype appeared a few times. What antigen it recognizes has not been identified. Nothing much larger sits one base from this clone, and base qualities are not available. Ficoll-Paque density gradient centrifugation was the method used to isolate PBMCs. V gives up 7 bases and J gives up 6 bases, and the segment between their germline ends measures 14 bases. From the cysteine up to the phenylalanine, the CDR3 has a length of 13 residues. The CDR3 DNA has 39 bases and is translated from base 1. According to the germline V gene (reference sequence), CDR1 reads WNHNN and CDR2 reads SYGVQD. The reads were generated on an Illumina NovaSeq 6000. Using 5'RACE with constant-segment primers, TCRalpha and TCRbeta cDNA libraries were constructed, with sample barcodes and unique molecular identifiers added in the process. RNA was extracted from every sample with Trizol reagent. Library amplification was performed in two PCR steps, and a second sample barcode and Illumina TruSeq adapters were introduced in the second step. Sequencing of the libraries was done on an Illumina NovaSeq, producing 2 x 150 bp paired-end reads. Concerning the study's data processing: Demultiplexing of reads and collapsing into UMI-guided consensus sequences were performed with migec v1.2.7. With mixcr v2.1.11, UMI consensuses were aligned to TRA and TRB V and J templates and assembled into clonotypes. A clonotype was counted as expanded or contracted only if both edgeR and NoisET called the change significant, with noise models trained on biological replicates. edgeR calls used a false discovery rate-adjusted p below 0.01 and a log2 fold-change threshold of 1. As an exploratory analysis of dynamics, max-normalized trajectories of the 1000 most abundant clonotypes were examined by PCA with hierarchical clustering. Separately sequenced CD4+ and CD8+ repertoires were used to assign the CD4 or CD8 phenotype of responding clones. TCRdb reprocessing: public reads trimmed at Q25 with fastp, clones called with MiXCR, in-frame beta chains kept. Rows merge per CDR3 protein into single entries with the most common DNA and genes. The V and J calls follow TCRdb's processing rather than the paper's. Within this sample are under 70,000 distinct CDR3 sequences, with about 10% of them counted one time only. Approximately 1.1% of the sample is taken by the ten largest.

These data originate in a study of T-cell memory formation after mild COVID-19 (dated by TCRdb to about 2021). General notes on the study: TCR sequence clusters from the two donors were found to be largely donor specific. In two donors, T-cell clones that expanded and contracted after mild COVID-19 were followed by sequencing TCRalpha and TCRbeta repertoires longitudinally. The cohort was made up of two young adult volunteers, one female and one male, who were previously healthy.

Points the paper makes about the study in general: Contracting CD4+ clones were found mainly in CM and EM memory subsets, while CD8+ clones were enriched in EMRA. The study included only a couple of mild cases, and larger cohorts that include severe cases with pre-infection samples were judged to be necessary. The detection of some responding clones in pre-infection memory suggests that pre-existing cross-reactive memory T cells joined the SARS-CoV-2 response. Clones contracting from day 15 to 85 had balanced CD4/CD8 phenotypes, while a second wave expanding from day 15 to 37 was biased towards CD4+. SARS-CoV-2 specificity was not confirmed for the second-wave clones peaking on day 37.

The sequencing input was PBMCs or a T cell subset sorted from them (not recorded which). The TCR comes from a man aged 18-30 years who had mild COVID-19 (a few samples of this study predate the infection). The sample titles of this study are shuffled in the database, so cell type and time point are left out; the donor was told from shared clones. The rearrangement combines TRBV10-1 with TRBJ2-3; the D gene assignment is perhaps TRBD1 or TRBD2, with each matching 6 bases. In nucleotide form, the sequence is TGCGCCAGCAAAGGAGGGGGTACGGATACGCAGTATTTT. Translated, it reads CASKGGGTDTQYF.